These 13 T cell receptor beta chains were sequenced from one sample in a study of human T cells and chemical hapten exposure. TCRdb redid the calling of the RACE reads with MiXCR, one entry per CDR3 protein. The repertoire holds about 89,000 distinct CDR3 sequences, with about 10% as singletons. The sample's time point: patch test 2, 6 weeks after DPC sensitization. Treatment specified: therapeutic diphenylcyclopropenone sensitization with weekly scalp DPC. Sequenced material: whole blood, taken in connection with sensitization to the hapten diphenylcyclopropenone (DPC). These receptors were obtained from a middle-aged man with alopecia areata. Some clones in this sample may be carry-over from other donors' samples.

This clonotype showed up just a few times. This rearrangement joins TRBV7-9 to TRBJ2-3, with D maybe TRBD2 (5 bases). Germline V gene data show CDR1 as SEHNR and CDR2 as FQNEAQ (reference sequence). The germline V and J ends were trimmed by 3 bases and 7 bases, with 20 bases remaining between them. This CDR3 has 16 amino acids. In nucleotides, the CDR3 is TGTGCCAGCAGCTTCCCCGAGTTGCCTAGCCGAAATACGCAGTATTTT. This encodes CASSFPELPSRNTQYF. Based on the CDR3 plus reference TRBV7-9 and TRBJ2-3, the full variable domain is DTGVSQNPRHKITKRGQNVTFRCDPISEHNRLYWYRQTLGQGPEFLTYFQNEAQLEKSRLLSDRFSAERPKGSFSTLEIQRTEQGDSAMYLCASSFPELPSRNTQYFGPGTRLTVL.

This clonotype has a count of ten or more. The chain carries TRBV2 and TRBJ1-2; D unclear. Germline CDR1 SNHLY, CDR2 FYNNEI. The CDR3 has 13 amino acids. V was pared by 8 bases and J by 2 bases, with 12 bases between. The CDR3 is CASSEGTNYGYTF. CDR3 coding DNA: TGTGCCAGCTCGGAGGGAACCAACTATGGCTACACCTTC.

The sample holds many counts of this clonotype. V and J are TRBV20-1 and TRBJ1-4; possible D gene TRBD1, 6 bases. CDR1 DFQATT and CDR2 SNEGSKA come from the germline V gene (reference sequence). Trimming left V 4 bases short and J 3 bases short, with 15 bases between. This CDR3 has 15 residues. CDR3 loop: CSAKNRGASNEKLFF. Written as DNA, the CDR3 is TGCAGTGCTAAAAACCGGGGGGCCTCTAATGAAAAACTGTTTTTT.

This clonotype has a handful of counts. V usage is TRBV7-9 and J usage is TRBJ2-3, with 15 nucleotides matching TRBD2. V was clipped by 0 bases and J by 2 bases; unmatched bases: 6. The CDR3 length is 19 residues. Germline V gene data show CDR1 as SEHNR and CDR2 as FQNEAQ (reference sequence). CDR3 residues: CASSLAEGTSGRNTDTQYF. Here the CDR3 DNA reads TGTGCCAGCAGCTTAGCCGAAGGGACTAGCGGGAGGAACACAGATACGCAGTATTTT.

V and J are TRBV25-1 and TRBJ2-1; D is ambiguous. CDR3 size: 13 residues. V was pared by 6 bases and J by 4 bases, with 10 bases between. Germline V lookup: CDR1 MGHDK, CDR2 SYGVNS. This CDR3 is CASRRNPYNEQFF. In DNA form, the CDR3 reads TGTGCCAGCAGGCGAAACCCATACAATGAGCAGTTCTTC.

The chain is built from TRBV12-3 or TRBV12-4 and TRBJ1-1; D call uncertain. With 3 bases removed from V and 1 base from J, the gap between germline ends came to 6 bases. CDR3 size: 13 residues. The CDR3 DNA is TGTGCCAGCAGTTTCCAGAAGAACACTGAAGCTTTCTTT. Amino acids: CASSFQKNTEAFF.

This clonotype was seen many times. The rearrangement links TRBV2 to TRBJ2-3; D is unclear. CDR3 size: 13 residues. Trimming removed 3 bases at V and 7 bases at J, with 11 bases between. The germline gives CDR1 SNHLY, CDR2 FYNNEI. This CDR3 is CASSEGLTNTQYF. The CDR3 DNA sequence: TGTGCCAGCAGTGAGGGCCTTACAAATACGCAGTATTTT.

The chain is built from TRBV28 and TRBJ2-6; D is perhaps TRBD1 or TRBD2 (5 bases each). The CDR3 sequence is 16 residues long. Trimming stripped 2 bases from V and 2 bases from J, with 10 bases between. Per the germline V gene, CDR1 is MDHEN and CDR2 is SYDVKM. This chain's CDR3 is CASSLEGLAGANVLTF. CDR3 bases: TGTGCCAGCAGTTTAGAGGGGCTGGCTGGGGCCAACGTCCTGACTTTC.

This clonotype was recorded many times. CDR3 protein: CASSSEGASDTQYF. In nucleotides, the CDR3 is TGTGCCAGCAGCAGTGAGGGGGCCTCAGATACGCAGTATTTT. V gene TRBV25-1 combines with J gene TRBJ2-3; TRBD1 matches at 7 bases. Germline V gene sequence: CDR1 MGHDK, CDR2 SYGVNS. The CDR3 spans 14 residues. Trimming at V came to 6 bases and at J to 4 bases, leaving 7 bases not matched to a gene.

This CDR3 reads CASSWRTGQETQYF. DNA of the CDR3: TGTGCCAGCAGCTGGAGGACAGGCCAAGAGACCCAGTACTTC. This sequence joins TRBV7-2 and TRBJ2-5; 7 bases line up with TRBD1. Losses at the gene ends were 4 bases for V and 1 base for J; bases not matched to a gene: 3. The germline V gene has CDR1 SGHTA and CDR2 FQGNSA. This CDR3 comprises 14 residues. Drawing the rest from reference TRBV7-2 and TRBJ2-5, the complete variable domain is GAGVSQSPSNKVTEKGKDVELRCDPISGHTALYWYRQSLGQGLEFLIYFQGNSAPDKSGLPSDRFSAERTGGSVSTLTIQRTQQEDSAVYLCASSWRTGQETQYFGPGTRLLVL.

This clonotype was detected only a few times. J is TRBJ1-1 and V is TRBV3-1; D remains unclear. The CDR3 has 14 residues. Deletions cut 4 bases from V and 2 bases from J, with 11 bases between. Looked up from germline, CDR1 is LGHDT and CDR2 is YNNKEL (reference sequence). CDR3: CASSLRTENTEAFF. The CDR3 DNA reads TGTGCCAGCAGCCTGAGGACGGAAAACACTGAAGCTTTCTTT. Drawing the rest from reference TRBV3-1 and TRBJ1-1, the complete variable domain is DTAVSQTPKYLVTQMGNDKSIKCEQNLGHDTMYWYKQDSKKFLKIMFSYNNKELIINETVPNRFSPKSPDKAHLNLHINSLELGDSAVYFCASSLRTENTEAFFGQGTRLTVV.

J is TRBJ2-2 and V is TRBV19, with D unclear. The CDR3 is 11 amino acids. Germline-derived CDR1 and CDR2 are LNHDA and SQIVND (reference sequence). V lost 8 bases and J 2 bases, leaving 3 bases between the germline ends. CDR3 sequence (DNA): TGTGCCAGTGATAACACCGGGGAGCTGTTTTTT. This sequence encodes CASDNTGELFF.

This clonotype was recorded many times. The chain recombines TRBV20-1 with TRBJ2-7, with 10 positions matching TRBD2. This CDR3 has 14 amino acids. The germline V gene encodes CDR1 DFQATT and CDR2 SNEGSKA (reference sequence). J lost 3 bases, V lost 7 bases, and 9 bases had no gene match. CDR3 nucleotides: TGCAGTGAGGCTCTAGCGGGAGCGGACTACGAGCAGTACTTC. It codes for CSEALAGADYEQYF.